This T cell receptor beta chain was observed in a study of Graves' ophthalmopathy and Graves' hyperthyroidism. The CDR3 is made up of 15 amino acids. The V end was cut by 3 bases, the J end by 2 bases, with 11 bases between. This clonotype was counted ten times or more. RNA transcripts yielded amplified TCR beta CDR3 regions. In the first round, RT-PCR was carried out with HTBI primers, and a multiplex PCR formed the second round. TCRdb passed the multiplex PCR reads through MiXCR, listing each CDR3 protein once. The table shows under 400,000 distinct CDR3 sequences, with roughly a sixth occurring only once. A diagnosis was made from clinical symptoms together with serum thyroxine, TRAb, thyroid ultrasound and orbital computed tomography.

Sequencing used peripheral blood. This receptor was identified in an adult man with Graves' ophthalmopathy. This chain connects TRBV12-3 or TRBV12-4 to TRBJ1-5; perhaps TRBD1 as D (5 bases). DNA of the CDR3: TGTGCCAGCAGTTTTGAGGGGCGAGGCAATCAGCCCCAGCATTTT. It yields the protein CASSFEGRGNQPQHF.